One sample yielded the 10 T cell receptor beta chains listed below, sequenced in a study of T-cell memory formation after mild COVID-19. MiXCR, run by TCRdb on the 5' RACE reads, gives a single entry per CDR3 protein. The sample includes 300,000 to 350,000 distinct CDR3 sequences, 10% to 15% of them seen just once. The source material was PBMCs or a T cell subset sorted from them (not recorded which). The receptor set was obtained from a man between 18 and 29 years old who had mild COVID-19 (a few samples of this study predate the infection). Cell type and time point are not known.

The V and J genes are TRBV20-1 and TRBJ2-5; a weak D match, TRBD2 (5 bases). V was trimmed by 3 bases and J by 4 bases, leaving 12 bases between them. The CDR3 loop spans 13 amino acids. In germline, CDR1 is DFQATT, CDR2 SNEGSKA (reference sequence). The DNA of the CDR3 is TGCAGTGCTAGGAGGGTGTTGAGAGAGACCCAGTACTTC. Translation: CSARRVLRETQYF.

The sample holds a few counts of this clonotype. The V call is TRBV5-1, the J call TRBJ1-1; a possible D gene is TRBD1 (5 bases). Germline CDR1 and CDR2: SGHRS and YFSETQ. V was shortened by 1 base and J by 0 bases, with 13 bases between the two germline ends. The CDR3 loop spans 16 amino acids. The CDR3 coding sequence is TGCGCCAGCAGCTTGAATTCGGGGCAGCTGAACACTGAAGCTTTCTTT. This translates into CASSLNSGQLNTEAFF.

The chain employs TRBV12-3 or TRBV12-4 and TRBJ1-3; D unclear. V was clipped by 7 bases and J by 0 bases, with 7 bases between them. The CDR3 sequence is 13 residues long. The CDR3 loop reads CASTFLSGNTIYF. The CDR3, as DNA: TGTGCCAGCACCTTCCTCTCTGGAAACACCATATATTTT.

V usage is TRBV20-1 and J usage is TRBJ2-1; D call uncertain. CDR1 and CDR2 from the germline V gene are DFQATT and SNEGSKA (reference sequence). V lost 6 bases and J lost 6, with 12 bases in between. The CDR3 is 12 amino acids. DNA for the CDR3: TGCAGTGCGGACCGACGGCTCAATGAGCAGTTCTTC. Its protein is CSADRRLNEQFF.

The table lists this clonotype with many counts. V is TRBV7-2 and J is TRBJ2-5, with 8 bases matching TRBD2. Germline loops: CDR1 SGHTA, CDR2 FQGNSA. The V gene end was trimmed by 5 bases and the J gene end by 5 bases; junction bases not matched to a gene: 4. CDR3 length: 13 residues. CDR3 sequence: CASSLSGAETQYF. The CDR3 DNA reads as TGTGCCAGCAGCCTTAGCGGGGCCGAGACCCAGTACTTC.

CDR3 sequence: CASSQVSSNTEAFF. The CDR3 DNA follows: TGCGCCAGCAGCCAAGTTAGTTCGAACACTGAAGCTTTCTTT. The chain joins TRBV4-1 to TRBJ1-1; D gene ambiguous. V dropped 1 base and J dropped 1 base, with 7 bases sitting between them. This CDR3 comprises 14 residues. Per germline, CDR1 MGHRA and CDR2 YSYEKL.

The chain uses TRBV4-1 and TRBJ2-5; TRBD2 matches 15 bases. V was clipped by 8 bases and J by 4 bases; unmatched bases: 5. Germline CDR1 and CDR2: MGHRA and YSYEKL. This CDR3 region has 15 residues. CDR3 nucleotide sequence: TGCGCCAGCCGCGGACTAGCGGGGGGGCGAGAGACCCAGTACTTC. It codes for CASRGLAGGRETQYF.

This clonotype was detected a few times. As DNA, the CDR3 is TGCAGTGCTAGAAGGGTCCCCACAGATACGCAGTATTTT. Its translation: CSARRVPTDTQYF. The chain carries TRBV20-1 and TRBJ2-3; D not resolved. The CDR3 is 13 residues long. The V and J ends lost 2 bases and 2 bases respectively, with 8 bases between them. The germline gives CDR1 DFQATT, CDR2 SNEGSKA (reference sequence).

V usage is TRBV6-1 and J usage is TRBJ2-7; TRBD1 agrees at 7 bases. Germline V CDR1 and CDR2: MNHNS, SASEGT. CDR3 size: 14 residues. With 1 base clipped from V and 3 bases from J, the junction kept 3 bases outside the gene matches. The CDR3 sequence: CASSEGTGNYEQYV. The CDR3 DNA reads TGTGCCAGCAGTGAAGGGACAGGAAACTACGAGCAGTACGTC.

The gene calls are TRBV12-3 or TRBV12-4 and TRBJ2-7, with no clear D. The length of the CDR3 is 12 residues. V was shortened by 7 bases and J by 2 bases, with 9 bases between the two germline ends. This chain's CDR3 is CASNQETYEQYF. The CDR3 DNA is TGTGCCAGCAATCAGGAGACCTACGAGCAGTACTTC.